This T cell receptor (beta chain) was observed in a study of OX40 agonist ivuxolimab in advanced cancers. Turning to the study itself: Three individuals attained partial responses, comprising one hepatocellular carcinoma case and two cutaneous melanoma cases.

CDR3 size: 15 residues. CDR1 and CDR2 (germline): SGHVS, FQNEAQ. The V gene lost 3 bases and the J gene lost 1 base, with 10 bases spanning the gap. Sequencing used immunoSEQ multiplex PCR; TCRdb keeps in-frame clones, though not all of them. The sample lists approximately 76,000 clones; roughly nine tenths were seen once. V usage is TRBV7-8 and J usage is TRBJ1-5; D is perhaps TRBD1 (5 bases). Material: CD4+ or CD8+ T cells sorted from blood, obtained in a trial of the OX40 agonist ivuxolimab. The TCR sequence derives from an adult with an advanced solid tumor such as melanoma, head and neck, liver or kidney cancer. The CDR3: CASSFERGSNQPQHF. For the CDR3, the DNA is TGTGCCAGCAGCTTCGAGAGGGGAAGCAATCAGCCCCAGCATTTT.